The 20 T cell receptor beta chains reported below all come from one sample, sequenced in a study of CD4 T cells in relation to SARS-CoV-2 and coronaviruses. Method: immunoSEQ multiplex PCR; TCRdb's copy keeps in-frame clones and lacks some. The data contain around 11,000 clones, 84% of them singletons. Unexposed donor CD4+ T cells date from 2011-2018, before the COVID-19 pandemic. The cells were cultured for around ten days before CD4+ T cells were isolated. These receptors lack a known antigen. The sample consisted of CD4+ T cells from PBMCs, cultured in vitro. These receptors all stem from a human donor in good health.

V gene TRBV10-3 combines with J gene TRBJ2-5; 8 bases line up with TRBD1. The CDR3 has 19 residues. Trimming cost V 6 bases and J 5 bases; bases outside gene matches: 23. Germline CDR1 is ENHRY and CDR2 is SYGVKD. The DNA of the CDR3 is TGTGCCATCAGCGGAGGATCGGCCTGGAGACAGGGGAAAACGGAGACCCAGTACTTC. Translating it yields CAISGGSAWRQGKTETQYF.

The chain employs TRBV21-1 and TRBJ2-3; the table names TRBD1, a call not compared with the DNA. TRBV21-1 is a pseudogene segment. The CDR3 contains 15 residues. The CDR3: CARDRQGVRTDTQYF. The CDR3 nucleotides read TGTGCCAGAGATAGACAGGGGGTCCGCACAGATACGCAGTATTTT.

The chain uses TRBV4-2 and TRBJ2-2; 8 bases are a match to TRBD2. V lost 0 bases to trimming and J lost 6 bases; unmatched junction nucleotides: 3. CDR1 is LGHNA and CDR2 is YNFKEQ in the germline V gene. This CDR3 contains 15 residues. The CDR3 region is CASSQDELAAGELFF. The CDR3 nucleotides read TGTGCCAGCAGCCAAGATGAACTAGCGGCCGGGGAGCTGTTTTTT.

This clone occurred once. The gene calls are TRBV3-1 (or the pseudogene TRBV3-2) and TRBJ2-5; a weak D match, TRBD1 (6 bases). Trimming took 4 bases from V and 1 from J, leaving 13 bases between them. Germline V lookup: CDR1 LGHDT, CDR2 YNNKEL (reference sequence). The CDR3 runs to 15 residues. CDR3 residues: CASSLMTGPQETQYF. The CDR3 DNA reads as TGTGCCAGCAGCCTTATGACAGGCCCCCAAGAGACCCAGTACTTC.

CDR3: CATGRTGNSYEQYF. The CDR3 DNA follows: TGTGCCACCGGGCGGACAGGGAACTCCTACGAGCAGTACTTC. This chain joins TRBV6-5 and TRBJ2-7, with 8 bases that match TRBD1. The CDR3 loop spans 14 amino acids. Trimming cost V 10 bases and J 0 bases; bases outside gene matches: 8. Germline V gene sequence: CDR1 MNHEY, CDR2 SVGAGI.

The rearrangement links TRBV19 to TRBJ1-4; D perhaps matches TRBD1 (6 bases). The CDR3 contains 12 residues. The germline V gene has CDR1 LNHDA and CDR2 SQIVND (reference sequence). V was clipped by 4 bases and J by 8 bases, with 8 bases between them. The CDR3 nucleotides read TGTGCCAGTAGTACAGGGGAAGAAAAACTGTTTTTT. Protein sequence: CASSTGEEKLFF.

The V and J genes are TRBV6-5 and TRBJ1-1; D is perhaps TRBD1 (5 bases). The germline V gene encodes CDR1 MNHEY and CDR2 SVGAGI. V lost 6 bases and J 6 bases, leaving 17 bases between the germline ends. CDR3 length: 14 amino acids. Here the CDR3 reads CASRPPNLGPEAFF. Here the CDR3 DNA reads TGTGCCAGCAGACCGCCCAACCTGGGACCTGAAGCTTTCTTT.

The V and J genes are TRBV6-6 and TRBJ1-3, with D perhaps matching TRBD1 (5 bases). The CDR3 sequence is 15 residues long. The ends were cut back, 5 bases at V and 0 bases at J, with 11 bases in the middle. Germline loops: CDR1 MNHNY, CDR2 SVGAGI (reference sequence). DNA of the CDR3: TGTGCCAGCAGTCCGGGACGGGCCTCTGGAAACACCATATATTTT. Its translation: CASSPGRASGNTIYF.

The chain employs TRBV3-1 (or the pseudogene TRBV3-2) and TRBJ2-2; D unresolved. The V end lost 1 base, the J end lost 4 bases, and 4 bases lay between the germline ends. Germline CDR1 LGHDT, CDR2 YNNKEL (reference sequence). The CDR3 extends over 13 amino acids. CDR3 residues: CASSQVSTGELFF. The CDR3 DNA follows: TGTGCCAGCAGCCAAGTGAGCACCGGGGAGCTGTTTTTT.

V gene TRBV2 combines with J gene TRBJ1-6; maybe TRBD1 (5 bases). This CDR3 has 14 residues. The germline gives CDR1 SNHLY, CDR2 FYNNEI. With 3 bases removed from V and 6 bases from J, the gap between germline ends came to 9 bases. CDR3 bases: TGTGCCAGCAGTGAGGGGACGGGTAATTCACCCCTCCACTTT. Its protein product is CASSEGTGNSPLHF.

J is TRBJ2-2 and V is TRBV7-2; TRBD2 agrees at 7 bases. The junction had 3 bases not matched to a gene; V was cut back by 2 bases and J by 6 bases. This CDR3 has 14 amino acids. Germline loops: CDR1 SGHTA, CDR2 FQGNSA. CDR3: CASSLTGRPGELFF. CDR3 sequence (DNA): TGTGCCAGCAGCTTAACCGGGAGGCCCGGGGAGCTGTTTTTT.

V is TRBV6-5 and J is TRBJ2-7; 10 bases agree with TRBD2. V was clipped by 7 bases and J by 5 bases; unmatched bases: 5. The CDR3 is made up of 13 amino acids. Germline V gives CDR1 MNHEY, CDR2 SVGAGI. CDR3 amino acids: CASTLAGVNEQYF. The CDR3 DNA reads TGTGCCAGCACCCTAGCGGGAGTGAACGAGCAGTACTTC.

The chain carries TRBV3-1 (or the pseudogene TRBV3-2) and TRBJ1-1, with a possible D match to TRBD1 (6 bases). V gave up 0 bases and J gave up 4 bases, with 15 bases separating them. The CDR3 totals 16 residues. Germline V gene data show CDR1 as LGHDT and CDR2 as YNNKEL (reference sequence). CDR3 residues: CASSQEGGPFLTEAFF. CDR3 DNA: TGTGCCAGCAGCCAAGAGGGGGGGCCCTTCCTCACTGAAGCTTTCTTT.

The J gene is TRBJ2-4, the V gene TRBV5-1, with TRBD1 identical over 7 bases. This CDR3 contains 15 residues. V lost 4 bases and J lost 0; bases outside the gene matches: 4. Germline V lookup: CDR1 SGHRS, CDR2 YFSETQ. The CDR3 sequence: CASSRDSLAKNIQYF. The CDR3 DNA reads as TGCGCCAGCAGCCGGGACAGCCTAGCCAAAAACATTCAGTACTTC.

The CDR3 loop reads CASSLASDEVGQPQHF. The CDR3 bases are TGTGCCAGCAGCTTAGCGAGTGACGAGGTTGGGCAGCCCCAGCATTTT. The J gene is TRBJ1-5, the V gene TRBV7-2; D unresolved. This CDR3 spans 16 amino acids. V shed 0 bases and J shed 7 bases, with 16 bases lying between them. The germline V gene encodes CDR1 SGHTA and CDR2 FQGNSA. Full variable domain (missing parts from reference TRBV7-2 and TRBJ1-5): GAGVSQSPSNKVTEKGKDVELRCDPISGHTALYWYRQSLGQGLEFLIYFQGNSAPDKSGLPSDRFSAERTGGSVSTLTIQRTQQEDSAVYLCASSLASDEVGQPQHFGDGTRLSIL.

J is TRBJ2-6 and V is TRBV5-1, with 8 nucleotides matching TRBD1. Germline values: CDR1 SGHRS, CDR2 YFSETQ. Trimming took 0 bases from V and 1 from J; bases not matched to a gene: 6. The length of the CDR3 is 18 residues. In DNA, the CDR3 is TGCGCCAGCAGCTTGGCGGGACAGGAGGCGTCTGGGGCCAACGTCCTGACTTTC. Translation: CASSLAGQEASGANVLTF.

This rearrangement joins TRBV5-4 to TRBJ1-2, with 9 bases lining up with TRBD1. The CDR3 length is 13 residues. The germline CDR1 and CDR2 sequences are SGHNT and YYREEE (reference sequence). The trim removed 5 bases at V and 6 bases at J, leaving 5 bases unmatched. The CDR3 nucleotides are TGTGCCAGCAGGCAAACAGGGGGCCATGGCTACACCTTC. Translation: CASRQTGGHGYTF.

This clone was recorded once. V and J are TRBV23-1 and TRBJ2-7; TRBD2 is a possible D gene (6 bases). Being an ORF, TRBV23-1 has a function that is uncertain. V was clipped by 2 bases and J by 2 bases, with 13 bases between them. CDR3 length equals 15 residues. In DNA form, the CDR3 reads TGCGCCAGCAGTCAACGGGCGGGGTCCGCCTACGAGCAGTACTTC. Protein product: CASSQRAGSAYEQYF.

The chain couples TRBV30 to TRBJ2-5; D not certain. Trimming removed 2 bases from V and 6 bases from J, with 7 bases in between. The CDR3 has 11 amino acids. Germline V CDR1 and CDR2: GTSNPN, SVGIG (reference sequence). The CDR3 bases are TGTGCCTGGAGTCTCACTCAGACCCAGTACTTC. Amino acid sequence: CAWSLTQTQYF. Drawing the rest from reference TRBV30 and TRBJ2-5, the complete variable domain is SQTIHQWPATLVQPVGSPLSLECTVEGTSNPNLYWYRQAAGRGLQLLFYSVGIGQISSEVPQNLSASRPQDRQFILSSKKLLLSDSGFYLCAWSLTQTQYFGPGTRLLVL.

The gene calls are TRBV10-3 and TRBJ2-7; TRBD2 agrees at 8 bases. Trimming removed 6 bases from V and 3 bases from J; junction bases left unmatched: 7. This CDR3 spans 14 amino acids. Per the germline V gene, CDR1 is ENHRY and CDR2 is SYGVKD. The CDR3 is CAIRPAAGDYEQYF. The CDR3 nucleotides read TGTGCCATCAGGCCAGCAGCGGGGGACTACGAGCAGTACTTC.